Listed below are T cell receptor beta chains from one sample, sequenced in a study of metastatic and nonmetastatic thyroid tumors. Using MiXCR, TCRdb reanalyzed the PCR reads. This sample has 15,000 to 20,000 clones; 30% to 40% occur once, and the top ten carry roughly 10%. Sequenced input: blood. The receptors shown here come from a female donor with papillary thyroid cancer or a benign thyroid nodule (not recorded which). Some clones in this sample may be carry-over from other donors' samples. CDR3s include the opening cysteine and the closing phenylalanine or tryptophan. Fields, in order: V gene, D gene, clone size, J gene, CDR3 protein, CDR3 DNA. D genes are given only for firm matches. Not all rows give a size; the values are once, few, many and, for expanded clones, a class.

TRBV2	NA	medium-sized	TRBJ2-7	CASSEEKASIGFSYEQYF	TGTGCCAGCAGTGAAGAAAAGGCTAGCATCGGTTTCTCCTACGAGCAGTACTTC
TRBV18	TRBD2	many	TRBJ2-1	CASSPPGVGTSGGQYNEQFF	TGTGCCAGCTCACCACCGGGCGTCGGGACTAGCGGGGGCCAGTACAATGAGCAGTTCTTC
TRBV2	TRBD2	few	TRBJ2-7	CASTYMGLATLGNQYF	TGTGCCAGCACTTACATGGGACTAGCGACTTTAGGCAATCAGTACTTC
TRBV10-3	TRBD1	many	TRBJ1-1	CAISQGAVAEAFF	TGTGCCATCAGCCAGGGGGCCGTCGCTGAAGCTTTCTTT
TRBV4-1	NA	many	TRBJ1-3	CASSQDGAGTLHSGNTIYF	TGCGCCAGCAGCCAAGATGGTGCGGGGACGCTGCACTCTGGAAACACCATATATTTT
TRBV27	TRBD1	medium-sized	TRBJ1-6	CASSSTGASPLHF	TGTGCCAGCAGTTCTACAGGGGCTTCACCCCTCCACTTT
TRBV6-2/TRBV6-3	NA	NA	TRBJ2-2	CASSPRVGGGGPTGELFF	TGTGCCAGCAGTCCCCGGGTGGGTGGTGGCGGGCCCACCGGGGAGCTGTTTTTT
TRBV10-2	NA	few	TRBJ2-2	CASSEFPTGELFF	TGCGCCAGCAGTGAGTTTCCAACCGGGGAGCTGTTTTTT
TRBV12-3/TRBV12-4	TRBD1	few	TRBJ1-2	CASSPRTGGYDGYTF	TGTGCCAGCAGTCCAAGGACAGGGGGATACGATGGCTACACCTTC
TRBV28	TRBD1	NA	TRBJ2-1	CASSLSSMDRGFF	TGTGCCAGCAGTTTATCAAGCATGGACAGGGGTTTCTTC
TRBV6-2/TRBV6-3	NA	NA	TRBJ2-7	CASSYSLGFHEQYF	TGTGCCAGCAGTTACAGTTTGGGGTTCCACGAGCAGTACTTC
TRBV2	NA	many	TRBJ2-1	CASTLTLTYNEQFF	TGTGCCAGCACTCTGACTCTGACCTACAATGAGCAGTTCTTC
TRBV5-4	TRBD1	many	TRBJ1-4	CASSSNRGIDEKLFF	TGTGCCAGCAGTTCGAACAGGGGAATTGATGAAAAACTGTTTTTT
TRBV11-2	TRBD2	many	TRBJ2-5	CASSLARGGKETQYF	TGTGCCAGCAGCTTAGCGCGGGGGGGAAAAGAGACCCAGTACTTC
TRBV6-1	TRBD1	many	TRBJ2-5	CASMGQGNKETQYF	TGTGCCAGCATGGGACAGGGTAACAAAGAGACCCAGTACTTC
TRBV20-1	NA	many	TRBJ2-3	CSARGPRTDTQYF	TGCAGTGCTAGAGGGCCTCGCACAGATACGCAGTATTTT